Listed here are 30 T cell receptor beta chains from one sample, sequenced in a study of T cell responses to AZD1222 COVID-19 vaccine. Here immunoSEQ multiplex PCR was the method, and the copy in TCRdb shows in-frame clones only, minus some. Of about 260,000 clones listed, roughly 93% are singletons. The sequenced sample was peripheral blood, obtained on day 0 of AZD1222 vaccination. The receptors were sampled from an adult in good health.

Details on this clone: This same CDR3 is encoded by further DNA sequences in the sample. J is TRBJ2-7 and V is TRBV18, with D hard to call. The CDR3 is 13 residues long. In germline, CDR1 is KGHSH, CDR2 LQKENI. V lost 3 bases and J 5 bases, leaving 11 bases between the germline ends. CDR3 DNA: TGTGCCAGCTCACCCCCTAGTCGGCACGAGCAGTACTTC. Translation gives CASSPPSRHEQYF.

The J gene is TRBJ1-3, the V gene TRBV19, with D maybe TRBD1 (5 bases). V was trimmed by 5 bases and J by 2 bases, leaving 13 bases between them. CDR3 size: 15 residues. Germline-derived CDR1 and CDR2 are LNHDA and SQIVND (reference sequence). The CDR3: CASSLGGSAGNTIYF. The CDR3 nucleotides are TGTGCCAGTAGTCTGGGGGGGAGCGCTGGAAACACCATATATTTT.

The chain combines TRBV9 with TRBJ2-7; TRBD2 matches at 8 bases. The CDR3 is 16 amino acids. CDR1 and CDR2 from the germline V gene are SGDLS and YYNGEE. Losses at the gene ends were 6 bases for V and 2 bases for J; bases not matched to a gene: 13. The DNA of the CDR3 is TGTGCCAGCACCCCGGGGGGAGCGGGAGCCGCCTACGAGCAGTACTTC. The encoded protein is CASTPGGAGAAYEQYF.

The chain links TRBV20-1 to TRBJ2-1, with 10 nucleotides matching TRBD2. With V trimmed by 3 bases and J by 3 bases, 8 bases remained unmatched. The CDR3 is 16 amino acids. In germline, CDR1 is DFQATT, CDR2 SNEGSKA (reference sequence). The CDR3 DNA reads TGCAGTGCTAGTGGGCTAGCGGGAGAGCACTACAATGAGCAGTTCTTC. Amino acids: CSASGLAGEHYNEQFF.

The V and J genes are TRBV10-3 and TRBJ1-5; D call uncertain. CDR1 is ENHRY, CDR2 SYGVKD, per germline. The CDR3 runs 14 residues. V lost 11 bases to trimming and J lost 0 bases, with 14 bases between them. CDR3 sequence: CAAQGRNSNQPQHF. CDR3 nucleotide sequence: TGTGCCGCCCAAGGCAGGAATAGCAATCAGCCCCAGCATTTT.

The chain carries TRBV19 and TRBJ2-7, with 8 bases matching TRBD1. The junction had 5 bases not matched to a gene; V was cut back by 2 bases and J by 5 bases. The CDR3 totals 14 residues. Germline loops: CDR1 LNHDA, CDR2 SQIVND (reference sequence). Written as DNA, the CDR3 is TGTGCCAGTAGTATACGGACAGGGATGGACGAGCAGTACTTC. Its protein is CASSIRTGMDEQYF.

This chain uses TRBV2 with TRBJ2-2, with D perhaps TRBD1 or TRBD2 (5 bases each). The CDR3 length is 16 residues. The germline gives CDR1 SNHLY, CDR2 FYNNEI. V lost 3 bases and J 6 bases, leaving 17 bases between the germline ends. The CDR3 protein is CASSDWRQLGAGELFF. The DNA for the CDR3 is TGTGCCAGCAGTGACTGGAGACAGTTGGGGGCCGGGGAGCTGTTTTTT.

V is TRBV7-9 and J is TRBJ1-2; unclear D gene. V was pared by 5 bases and J by 3 bases, with 7 bases between. The CDR3 spans 12 residues. CDR1 and CDR2 (germline): SEHNR, FQNEAQ (reference sequence). CDR3 protein: CASSAGYYGYTF. The CDR3 DNA sequence: TGTGCCAGCAGCGCGGGTTACTATGGCTACACCTTC.

CDR3 loop: CASSTGRGTGELFF. The CDR3, as DNA: TGTGCCAGCAGTACAGGAAGGGGGACCGGGGAGCTGTTTTTT. The chain couples TRBV27 to TRBJ2-2; weak D call: TRBD1 (6 bases). Trimming removed 5 bases at V and 5 bases at J, with 12 bases between. From germline, CDR1 is MNHEY and CDR2 SMNVEV (reference sequence). The CDR3 consists of 14 residues.

This clone has just one count. The CDR3: CAWSPGHLYEQYF. CDR3 nucleotide sequence: TGTGCCTGGAGTCCGGGACACCTCTACGAGCAGTACTTC. V usage is TRBV30 and J usage is TRBJ2-7, with D perhaps TRBD1 (6 bases). The germline gives CDR1 GTSNPN, CDR2 SVGIG (reference sequence). Trimming took 2 bases from V and 3 from J, leaving 11 bases between them. The length of the CDR3 is 13 residues.

The chain is built from TRBV10-3 and TRBJ1-5, with unresolved D. The CDR3 extends over 15 amino acids. Germline V gives CDR1 ENHRY, CDR2 SYGVKD. The ends were cut back, 3 bases at V and 1 base at J, with 10 bases in the middle. The CDR3 DNA is TGTGCCATCAGTGACGGGGAGTGGAGCAATCAGCCCCAGCATTTT. It yields the protein CAISDGEWSNQPQHF.

J is TRBJ2-1 and V is TRBV2; D gene uncertain. Germline loops: CDR1 SNHLY, CDR2 FYNNEI. V gave up 3 bases and J gave up 10 bases, with 16 bases separating them. The CDR3 totals 14 residues. CDR3 bases: TGTGCCAGCAGTGAGGGCTCGTACGATGGGGAGCAGTTCTTC. Its protein is CASSEGSYDGEQFF.

The V gene is TRBV3-1 (or the pseudogene TRBV3-2), the J gene TRBJ1-1; D call uncertain. This CDR3 spans 11 amino acids. V gave up 1 base and J gave up 7 bases, with 4 bases separating them. Germline assignment: CDR1 LGHDT and CDR2 YNNKEL (reference sequence). This chain's CDR3 is CASSQGGEAFF. The CDR3 DNA is TGTGCCAGCAGCCAAGGGGGTGAAGCTTTCTTT.

The rearrangement joins TRBV7-3 to TRBJ2-3; 11 bases line up with TRBD1. The germline gives CDR1 SGHTA, CDR2 FQGTGA. The V and J ends lost 5 bases and 2 bases, in that order; junction bases with no gene match: 6. CDR3 length: 16 residues. The CDR3 protein is CASSPRTGGLTDTQYF. The DNA of the CDR3 is TGTGCCAGCAGCCCCCGGACAGGGGGCCTCACAGATACGCAGTATTTT. The full variable domain, in which reference TRBV7-3 and TRBJ2-3 provide the parts outside the CDR3, is GAGVSQTPSNKVTEKGKYVELRCDPISGHTALYWYRQSLGQGPEFLIYFQGTGAADDSGLPNDRFFAVRPEGSVSTLKIQRTERGDSAVYLCASSPRTGGLTDTQYFGPGTRLTVL.

The V gene is TRBV7-9, the J gene TRBJ2-7; D is undetermined. This CDR3 comprises 12 residues. The V gene's germline CDR1 is SEHNR and CDR2 FQNEAQ (reference sequence). Trimming stripped 1 base from V and 5 bases from J, with 6 bases between. In DNA form, the CDR3 reads TGTGCCAGCAGCTTAGAATCTGACGAGCAGTACTTC. This translates into CASSLESDEQYF.

This chain connects TRBV30 to TRBJ1-5; D not certain. The germline gives CDR1 GTSNPN, CDR2 SVGIG (reference sequence). Between the trimmed V and J ends, which lost 2 bases and 5 bases, there was a span of 10 bases. The CDR3 is 13 residues long. In DNA, the CDR3 is TGTGCCTGGAGTCAAACGGGCGATCAGCCCCAGCATTTT. This codes for CAWSQTGDQPQHF. The full variable domain, with the rest looked up from reference TRBV30 and TRBJ1-5, is SQTIHQWPATLVQPVGSPLSLECTVEGTSNPNLYWYRQAAGRGLQLLFYSVGIGQISSEVPQNLSASRPQDRQFILSSKKLLLSDSGFYLCAWSQTGDQPQHFGDGTRLSIL.

The chain is built from TRBV10-1 and TRBJ1-1; D uncertain. With 0 bases removed from V and 2 bases from J, the gap between germline ends came to 7 bases. The CDR3 runs 14 residues. In germline, CDR1 is WNHNN, CDR2 SYGVQD (reference sequence). The CDR3 DNA reads as TGCGCCAGCAGTGAGTCGCCTGAAAACACTGAAGCTTTCTTT. This gives the protein CASSESPENTEAFF.

The chain links TRBV9 to TRBJ1-4, with D unresolved. From germline, CDR1 is SGDLS and CDR2 YYNGEE. Trimming shortened V by 0 bases and J by 2 bases, and 14 bases separated the two germline ends. CDR3 length: 17 amino acids. The CDR3 DNA is TGTGCCAGCAGCGTAGGGGTGGGTGCCGGGACTAATGAAAAACTGTTTTTT. Translated: CASSVGVGAGTNEKLFF.

CDR3 amino acids: CASSLIGGPHATNEKLFF. For the CDR3, the DNA is TGTGCCAGCAGCTTAATAGGGGGCCCTCATGCAACTAATGAAAAACTGTTTTTT. V is TRBV7-9 and J is TRBJ1-4, with 7 bases fitting TRBD1. Germline CDR1 is SEHNR and CDR2 is FQNEAQ (reference sequence). The trim removed 2 bases at V and 0 bases at J, leaving 9 bases unmatched. This CDR3 is 18 amino acids long.

CDR3 DNA: TGTGCCAGCAGCTCAGGGACAGGGGAGATTAATTTCTTT. This gives the protein CASSSGTGEINFF. The chain carries TRBV5-4 and TRBJ1-1; 10 bases are shared with TRBD1. Germline V gives CDR1 SGHNT, CDR2 YYREEE (reference sequence). The V gene end was trimmed by 3 bases and the J gene end by 13 bases; junction bases not matched to a gene: 9. CDR3 size: 13 residues. The variable domain in full, with the rest retrieved from reference TRBV5-4 and TRBJ1-1, is ETGVTQSPTHLIKTRGQQVTLRCSSQSGHNTVSWYQQALGQGPQFIFQYYREEENGRGNFPPRFSGLQFPNYSSELNVNALELDDSALYLCASSSGTGEINFFGQGTRLTVV.

The V call is TRBV12-3 or TRBV12-4, the J call TRBJ1-5; D possibly corresponds to TRBD1 (6 bases). This CDR3 comprises 12 residues. The germline V and J ends were trimmed by 7 bases and 6 bases, with 10 bases remaining between them. The CDR3 sequence is CASKQGSQPQHF. The CDR3, as DNA: TGTGCCAGCAAACAGGGTAGTCAGCCCCAGCATTTT.

The chain's CDR3 is CASSERTSGRSSYNEQFF. In DNA, the CDR3 is TGTGCCAGCAGTGAGAGGACTAGCGGGAGGAGCTCCTACAATGAGCAGTTCTTC. V usage is TRBV6-1 and J usage is TRBJ2-1; 14 bases align to TRBD2. V was clipped by 3 bases and J by 0 bases; unmatched bases: 4. Germline CDR1 and CDR2: MNHNS and SASEGT. The CDR3 is 18 amino acids.

The rearrangement links TRBV6-5 to TRBJ1-3; D is unclear. Trimming pared 0 bases from V and 4 bases from J, leaving 13 bases between. CDR1 and CDR2 (germline): MNHEY, SVGAGI. The CDR3 loop spans 16 amino acids. The CDR3 region has the DNA TGTGCCAGCAGTTACTCGAGCATCCTTTTCGGAAACACCATATATTTT. Residues: CASSYSSILFGNTIYF.

This sequence joins TRBV4-1 and TRBJ2-2; D gene unclear. CDR1 is MGHRA, CDR2 YSYEKL, per germline. The CDR3 sequence is 16 residues long. Trimming cost V 4 bases and J 7 bases, with 19 bases left between them. CDR3 loop: CASSRGLVGGGGELFF. Written as DNA, the CDR3 is TGCGCCAGCAGCCGAGGTTTAGTAGGCGGTGGCGGGGAGCTGTTTTTT.

This chain joins TRBV10-3 and TRBJ1-5, with D unclear. V was pared by 2 bases and J by 0 bases, with 11 bases between. Germline lookup yields CDR1 ENHRY and CDR2 SYGVKD. The CDR3 extends over 16 amino acids. CDR3 sequence (DNA): TGTGCCATCAGTGAGACCACAGTTATTAGCAATCAGCCCCAGCATTTT. This translates into CAISETTVISNQPQHF.

The V call is TRBV5-1, the J call TRBJ2-1; the D gene could be TRBD1 or TRBD2 (5 bases each). Trimming stripped 7 bases from V and 3 bases from J, with 11 bases between. This CDR3 contains 13 residues. CDR1 and CDR2 (germline): SGHRS, YFSETQ. CDR3 region: CASGLGDYNEQFF. In DNA, the CDR3 is TGCGCCAGCGGCCTGGGGGACTACAATGAGCAGTTCTTC.

The rearrangement uses TRBV11-2 and TRBJ2-1, with D perhaps TRBD2 (5 bases). The V end lost 5 bases, the J end lost 7 bases, and 15 bases lay between the germline ends. Germline V gene lookup returns CDR1 SGHAT and CDR2 FQNNGV. The CDR3 has 14 amino acids. This chain's CDR3 is CASSPIRRPNEQFF. The CDR3 region has the DNA TGTGCCAGCAGCCCTATCCGGAGGCCGAATGAGCAGTTCTTC.

This rearrangement joins TRBV7-3 to TRBJ2-7; D not certain. The CDR3 has 13 amino acids. Trimming removed 5 bases from V and 4 bases from J, with 12 bases in between. Germline CDR1 is SGHTA and CDR2 is FQGTGA. CDR3 sequence (DNA): TGTGCCAGCAGCCCCGGTTTTGGTTACGAGCAGTACTTC. Amino acids: CASSPGFGYEQYF.

J is TRBJ1-1 and V is TRBV16; no reliable D call. V was shortened by 1 base and J by 3 bases, with 9 bases between the two germline ends. The CDR3 has 14 residues. Germline V gene data show CDR1 as KGHSY and CDR2 as FQNENV. As DNA, the CDR3 is TGTGCCAGCAGCCAATTAGGAGGGTACACTGAAGCTTTCTTT. Its translation: CASSQLGGYTEAFF.

This chain joins TRBV15 and TRBJ1-5; 10 nucleotides align to TRBD1. This CDR3 comprises 15 residues. Losses at the gene ends were 5 bases for V and 4 bases for J; bases not matched to a gene: 5. The V gene's germline CDR1 is LNHNV and CDR2 YYDKDF (reference sequence). The chain's CDR3 is CATSSGTGENQPQHF. CDR3 coding DNA: TGTGCCACCAGCTCCGGGACAGGGGAAAATCAGCCCCAGCATTTT.